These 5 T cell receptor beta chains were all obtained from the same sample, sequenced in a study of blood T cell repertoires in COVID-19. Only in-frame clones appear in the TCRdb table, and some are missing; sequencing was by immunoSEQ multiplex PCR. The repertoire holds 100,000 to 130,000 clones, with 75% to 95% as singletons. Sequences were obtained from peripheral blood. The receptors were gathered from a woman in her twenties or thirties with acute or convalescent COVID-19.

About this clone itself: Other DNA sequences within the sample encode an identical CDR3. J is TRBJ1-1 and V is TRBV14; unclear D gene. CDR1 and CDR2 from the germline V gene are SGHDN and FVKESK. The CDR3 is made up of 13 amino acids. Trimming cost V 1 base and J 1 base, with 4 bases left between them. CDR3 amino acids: CASSQGRNTEAFF. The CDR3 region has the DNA TGTGCCAGCAGCCAAGGGAGGAACACTGAAGCTTTCTTT.

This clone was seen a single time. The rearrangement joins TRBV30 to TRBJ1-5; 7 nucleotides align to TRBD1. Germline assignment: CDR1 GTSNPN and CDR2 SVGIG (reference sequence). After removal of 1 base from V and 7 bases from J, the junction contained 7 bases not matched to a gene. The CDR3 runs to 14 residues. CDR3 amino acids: CAWSGRQGRQPQHF. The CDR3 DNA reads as TGTGCCTGGAGTGGCAGACAGGGTCGGCAGCCCCAGCATTTT.

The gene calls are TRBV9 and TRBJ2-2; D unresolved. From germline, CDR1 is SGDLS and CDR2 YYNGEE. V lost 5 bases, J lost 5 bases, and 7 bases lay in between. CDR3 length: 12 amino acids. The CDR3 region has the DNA TGTGCCAGCAGTGCTATAACCGGGGAGCTGTTTTTT. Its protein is CASSAITGELFF.

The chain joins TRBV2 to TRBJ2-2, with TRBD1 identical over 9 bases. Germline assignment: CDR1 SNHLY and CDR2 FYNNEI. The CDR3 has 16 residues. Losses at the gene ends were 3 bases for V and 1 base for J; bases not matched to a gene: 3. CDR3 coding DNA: TGTGCCAGCAGTGATATGGGACAGGGGAACACCGGGGAGCTGTTTTTT. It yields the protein CASSDMGQGNTGELFF.

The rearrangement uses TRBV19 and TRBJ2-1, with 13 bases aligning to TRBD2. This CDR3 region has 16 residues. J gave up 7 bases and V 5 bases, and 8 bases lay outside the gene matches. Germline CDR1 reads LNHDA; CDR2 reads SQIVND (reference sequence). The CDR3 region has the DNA TGTGCCAGTAGTCCCCCTGGACTAGCGGGGGTAAATGAGCAGTTCTTC. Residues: CASSPPGLAGVNEQFF. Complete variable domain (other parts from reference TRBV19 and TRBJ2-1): DGGITQSPKYLFRKEGQNVTLSCEQNLNHDAMYWYRQDPGQGLRLIYYSQIVNDFQKGDIAEGYSVSREKKESFPLTVTSAQKNPTAFYLCASSPPGLAGVNEQFFGPGTRLTVL.